This section outlines one T cell receptor beta chain sequence together with its context. These data originate in a study of control samples from healthy donors and cancer patients. Germline-derived CDR1 and CDR2 are SGHVS and FQNEAQ. This CDR3 has 17 amino acids. Trimming stripped 1 base from V and 2 bases from J, with 15 bases between. Only in-frame clones appear in the TCRdb table, and some are missing; sequencing was by immunoSEQ multiplex PCR. The table has approximately 170,000 clones, 93% seen once; the top ten hold about 4%. The clonotype originates from a woman aged 55-70 years in good health. Sequenced sample: blood. The J gene is TRBJ2-1, the V gene TRBV7-8; either TRBD1 or TRBD2 may fit D (5 bases each). The CDR3 sequence is CASSLGRDGEPYNEQFF. The CDR3 coding sequence is TGTGCCAGCAGCTTAGGAAGGGACGGGGAACCCTACAATGAGCAGTTCTTC.